Below, 5 T cell receptor beta chains from the same sample are listed, as sequenced in a study of pediatric ulcerative colitis. Some clones are missing from TCRdb's copy, which holds only in-frame ones; the method was immunoSEQ multiplex PCR. The sample includes thousands of clones, nearly 90% seen only once; the top ten take under 2%. The sample taken for sequencing was blood. These receptors were obtained from a girl aged 10-17 years who was a control in a study of pediatric ulcerative colitis.

V gene TRBV20-1 combines with J gene TRBJ2-7; no definite D call. The germline V gene has CDR1 DFQATT and CDR2 SNEGSKA (reference sequence). V lost 5 bases and J lost 2, with 4 bases in between. The CDR3 consists of 10 residues. CDR3 loop: CSALAYEQYF. CDR3 DNA sequence: TGCAGTGCTCTCGCCTACGAGCAGTACTTC.

The V and J genes are TRBV13 and TRBJ2-7, with D maybe TRBD2 (6 bases). The CDR3 consists of 15 residues. CDR1 is PRHDT, CDR2 FYEKMQ, per germline (reference sequence). Trimming cost V 5 bases and J 3 bases, with 17 bases left between them. In DNA form, the CDR3 reads TGTGCCAGCAGCCCCCCCATTAGCGGAGACTACGAGCAGTACTTC. Translating it yields CASSPPISGDYEQYF. Complete variable domain (other parts from reference TRBV13 and TRBJ2-7): AAGVIQSPRHLIKEKRETATLKCYPIPRHDTVYWYQQGPGQDPQFLISFYEKMQSDKGSIPDRFSAQQFSDYHSELNMSSLELGDSALYFCASSPPISGDYEQYFGPGTRLTVT.

This clone was recorded once. This chain joins TRBV5-8 and TRBJ2-1; 7 bases match TRBD2. The V gene's germline CDR1 is SGHTS and CDR2 YDEGEE. The junction had 1 base not matched to a gene; V was cut back by 1 base and J by 0 bases. CDR3 size: 15 residues. Written as DNA, the CDR3 is TGTGCCAGCAGCTTGACTAGCGCCTCCTACAATGAGCAGTTCTTC. This gives the protein CASSLTSASYNEQFF.

This sequence joins TRBV11-2 and TRBJ2-1; 9 bases map to TRBD2. J was trimmed by 10 bases and V by 3 bases; bases with no gene match: 16. Looked up from germline, CDR1 is SGHAT and CDR2 is FQNNGV. CDR3 size: 17 residues. The CDR3 region has the DNA TGTGCCAGCAGCTTTGGCGGGGGCGGGAGGGCCCGTAGGGAGCAGTTCTTC. Encoded protein: CASSFGGGGRARREQFF.

This clone was counted only a few times. Other nucleotide sequences from this sample produce the same CDR3. The CDR3 DNA reads as TGTGCCAGCCGGGATAGCTCCTACGAGCAGTACTTC. As protein: CASRDSSYEQYF. The chain couples TRBV27 to TRBJ2-7, with a possible D match to TRBD2 (5 bases). Germline V lookup: CDR1 MNHEY, CDR2 SMNVEV (reference sequence). Trimming took off 8 bases at V and 0 bases at J, with 8 bases between the two ends. The CDR3 is 12 amino acids.